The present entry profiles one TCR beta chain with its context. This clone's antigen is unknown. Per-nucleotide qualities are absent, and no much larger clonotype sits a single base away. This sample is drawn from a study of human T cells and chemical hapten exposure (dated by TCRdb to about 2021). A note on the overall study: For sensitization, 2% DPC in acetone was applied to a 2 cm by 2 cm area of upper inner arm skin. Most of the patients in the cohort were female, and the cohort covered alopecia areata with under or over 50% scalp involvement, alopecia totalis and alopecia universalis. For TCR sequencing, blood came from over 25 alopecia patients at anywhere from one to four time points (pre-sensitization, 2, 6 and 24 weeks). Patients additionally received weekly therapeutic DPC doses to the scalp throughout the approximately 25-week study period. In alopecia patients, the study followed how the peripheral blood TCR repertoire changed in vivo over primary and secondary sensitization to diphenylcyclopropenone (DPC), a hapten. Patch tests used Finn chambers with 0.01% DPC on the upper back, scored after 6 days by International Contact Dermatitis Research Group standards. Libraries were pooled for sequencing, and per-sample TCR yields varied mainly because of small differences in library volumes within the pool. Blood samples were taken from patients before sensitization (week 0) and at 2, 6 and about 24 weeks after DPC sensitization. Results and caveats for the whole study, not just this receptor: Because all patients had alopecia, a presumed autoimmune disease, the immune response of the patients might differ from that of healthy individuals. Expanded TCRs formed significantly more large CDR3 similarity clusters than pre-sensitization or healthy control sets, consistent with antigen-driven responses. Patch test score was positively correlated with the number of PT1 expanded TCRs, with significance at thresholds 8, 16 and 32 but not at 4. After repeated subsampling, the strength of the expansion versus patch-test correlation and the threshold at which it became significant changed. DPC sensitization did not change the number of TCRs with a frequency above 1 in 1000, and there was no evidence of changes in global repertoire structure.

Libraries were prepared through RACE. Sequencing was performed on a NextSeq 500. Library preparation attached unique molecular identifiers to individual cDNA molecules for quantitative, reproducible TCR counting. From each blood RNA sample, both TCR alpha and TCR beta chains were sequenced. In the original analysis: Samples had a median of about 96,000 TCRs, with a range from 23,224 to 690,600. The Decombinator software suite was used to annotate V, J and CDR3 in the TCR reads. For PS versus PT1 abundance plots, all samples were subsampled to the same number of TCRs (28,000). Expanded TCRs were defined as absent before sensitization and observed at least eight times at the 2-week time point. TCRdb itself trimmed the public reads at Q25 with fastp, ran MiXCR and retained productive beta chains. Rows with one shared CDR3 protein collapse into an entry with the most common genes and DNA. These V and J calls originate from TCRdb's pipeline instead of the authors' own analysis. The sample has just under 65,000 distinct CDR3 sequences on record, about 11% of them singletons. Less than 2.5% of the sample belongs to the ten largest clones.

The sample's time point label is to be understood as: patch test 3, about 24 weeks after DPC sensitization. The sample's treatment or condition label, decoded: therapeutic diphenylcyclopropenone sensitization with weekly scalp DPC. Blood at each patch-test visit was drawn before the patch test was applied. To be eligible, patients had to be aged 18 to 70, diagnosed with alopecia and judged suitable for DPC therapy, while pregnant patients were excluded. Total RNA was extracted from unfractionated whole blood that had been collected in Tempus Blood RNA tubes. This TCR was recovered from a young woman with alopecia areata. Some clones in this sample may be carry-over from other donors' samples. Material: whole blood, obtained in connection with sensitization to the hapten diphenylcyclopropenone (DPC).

The nucleotide sequence is given as TGTGCCAGCAGCCAAGTCGTTGGTGAGCAGTACTTC. Its coded protein is CASSQVVGEQYF. Recombination linked TRBV4-2 to TRBJ2-7, with the D gene uncertain. Spanning cysteine to phenylalanine, the CDR3 consists of 12 amino acids. CDR3 DNA is the only sequence kept; it has 36 bases, read in frame from the first base. CDR1 is given as LGHNA and CDR2 as YNFKEQ, both from the germline V gene. V sheds 1 base and J sheds 7 bases, leaving 8 bases between their ends.